The clone carrying this T cell receptor beta chain appeared many times. What it binds is unknown. TCRdb re-called the PCR reads via MiXCR. The sample holds around 32,000 clones; approximately 7% are singletons and the top ten take just under 45%. V lost 2 bases and J lost 5; bases outside the gene matches: 4. This CDR3 comprises 15 residues. No patient received treatment before thyroid surgery. The record originates from a study of metastatic and nonmetastatic thyroid tumors. Whole-study context: It was across blood and tumor or nodule tissue from malignant and benign thyroid patients that repertoires were compared. Study-wide results and caveats: Malignant thyroid tumors reportedly exceeded benign nodules significantly in TCR beta diversity, with the difference appearing in blood and tumor.

Sequenced sample: blood. The source is a female donor with papillary thyroid cancer or a benign thyroid nodule (not recorded which). Some clones in this sample may be carry-over from other donors' samples. This rearrangement joins TRBV12-3 or TRBV12-4 to TRBJ2-5, with TRBD1 identical over 11 bases. The CDR3 reads CASSLFRDRGETQYF. The CDR3 nucleotides are TGTGCCAGCAGTTTATTCCGGGACAGGGGGGAGACCCAGTACTTC.